A single sample is the source of the 30 T cell receptor beta chains below, sequenced in a study of shared clonotypes between healthy human individuals. Repertoires were generated with immunoSEQ multiplex PCR, while TCRdb's copy carries only in-frame clones and drops some. In the table there are about 680,000 clones, roughly nine tenths of which are singletons. The naive CD8 population came from CD45RO-negative cells selected for CCR7, without terminally differentiated effector memory CD45RA+ cells. The sample consisted of naive CD8+ T cells sorted from blood. All receptors derive from a man between 25 and 39 years old in good health.

The DNA for the CDR3 is TGTGCCAGCAGCCGCAGGGGGTTAGGAAACACCATATATTTT. Translated: CASSRRGLGNTIYF. The chain combines TRBV6-4 with TRBJ1-3, with 7 positions matching TRBD1. The germline V gene encodes CDR1 MRHNA and CDR2 SNTAGT. The ends lost 6 bases at V and 4 bases at J; junction bases unmatched: 6. This CDR3 region has 14 residues.

DNA of the CDR3: TGTGCCAGCAACCCGCGGGCGGGAGCGATCTACAATGAGCAGTTCTTC. Its translation is CASNPRAGAIYNEQFF. This rearrangement joins TRBV2 to TRBJ2-1, with 7 bases that match TRBD2. Germline CDR1 and CDR2: SNHLY and FYNNEI. This CDR3 is 16 amino acids long. J gave up 3 bases and V 7 bases, and 12 bases lay outside the gene matches.

The chain carries TRBV30 and TRBJ2-4, with a weak D call TRBD2 (6 bases). The CDR3 is 14 amino acids. Germline-derived CDR1 and CDR2 are GTSNPN and SVGIG (reference sequence). V was trimmed by 5 bases and J by 0 bases, leaving 11 bases between them. The CDR3 DNA sequence: TGTGCCTGGGGCCAGGGACTAGCCAAAAACATTCAGTACTTC. This translates into CAWGQGLAKNIQYF.

The rearrangement joins TRBV4-1 to TRBJ2-5; no clear D. The DNA end favors TRBJ2-7, so the J call may be wrong. Germline values: CDR1 MGHRA, CDR2 YSYEKL. This CDR3 is 13 amino acids long. CDR3 sequence (DNA): TGCGCCAGCAGCCTAACGGACGTCTACGAGCAGTACTTC. As protein: CASSLTDVYEQYF.

The CDR3 DNA reads as TGTGCCAGCAGCCCACAACCGCCAGACAGGACCGGGGAGCAGTACTTC. Amino acids: CASSPQPPDRTGEQYF. The chain joins TRBV9 to TRBJ2-7; perhaps TRBD1 as D (6 bases). The CDR3 totals 16 residues. V was trimmed by 4 bases and J by 7 bases, leaving 24 bases between them. The germline V gene has CDR1 SGDLS and CDR2 YYNGEE.

The J gene is TRBJ2-2, the V gene TRBV19, with 16 bases fitting TRBD2. V was pared by 6 bases and J by 4 bases, with 14 bases of the junction left unmatched. The CDR3 is made up of 20 amino acids. CDR1 is LNHDA, CDR2 SQIVND, per germline (reference sequence). The CDR3 DNA follows: TGTGCCAGTAGCCTCCGTCCCGGGACTAGCGGGAGGGCCGCCACCGGGGAGCTGTTTTTT. It translates to CASSLRPGTSGRAATGELFF.

The chain combines TRBV7-6 with TRBJ2-2; TRBD2 matches 14 bases. The ends lost 5 bases at V and 5 bases at J; junction bases unmatched: 7. The germline gives CDR1 SGHVS, CDR2 FNYEAQ. The CDR3 length is 17 residues. CDR3 in DNA: TGTGCCAGCAGCCAGGGGACTAGCGGGGGCCGGACCGGGGAGCTGTTTTTT. Amino acids: CASSQGTSGGRTGELFF. The full variable domain, rest sourced from reference TRBV7-6 and TRBJ2-2, is GAGVSQSPRYKVTKRGQDVALRCDPISGHVSLYWYRQALGQGPEFLTYFNYEAQQDKSGLPNDRFSAERPEGSISTLTIQRTEQRDSAMYRCASSQGTSGGRTGELFFGEGSRLTVL.

Ten or more counts support this clone. The chain has TRBV5-3 and TRBJ2-7; perhaps TRBD1 as D (6 bases). TRBV5-3 is designated an ORF whose function remains uncertain. The CDR3 covers 14 residues. V lost 5 bases and J 3 bases, leaving 15 bases between the germline ends. CDR3 coding DNA: TGTGCCAGAAGAAAACAGGGTACGGTCTACGAGCAGTACTTC. Its protein is CARRKQGTVYEQYF.

The V and J genes are TRBV9 and TRBJ2-1; 8 bases align to TRBD2. V was clipped by 0 bases and J by 6 bases; unmatched bases: 2. This CDR3 is 14 amino acids long. The germline V gene encodes CDR1 SGDLS and CDR2 YYNGEE. Here the CDR3 reads CASSVAGGTNEQFF. CDR3 DNA: TGTGCCAGCAGCGTAGCGGGAGGGACCAATGAGCAGTTCTTC.

This chain joins TRBV27 and TRBJ2-5; TRBD2 matches at 11 bases. With V trimmed by 5 bases and J by 4 bases, 15 bases remained unmatched. The CDR3 loop spans 18 amino acids. In germline, CDR1 is MNHEY, CDR2 SMNVEV (reference sequence). The CDR3 sequence is CASSPKFNSGRAGETQYF. The CDR3 DNA reads as TGTGCCAGCAGTCCAAAATTCAATAGCGGGAGGGCCGGAGAGACCCAGTACTTC.

Turning to this clone: The same CDR3 can be traced to other DNA sequences in this sample. This chain uses TRBV29-1 with TRBJ1-1; no clear D gene. The germline V gene has CDR1 SQVTM and CDR2 ANQGSEA. Trimming pared 3 bases from V and 0 bases from J, leaving 5 bases between. CDR3 size: 12 residues. CDR3 residues: CSVDRMNTEAFF. The CDR3 coding sequence is TGCAGCGTTGACAGAATGAACACTGAAGCTTTCTTT.

This chain joins TRBV27 and TRBJ2-3; weak D call: TRBD2 (5 bases). The germline V gene encodes CDR1 MNHEY and CDR2 SMNVEV (reference sequence). The CDR3 runs 16 residues. V lost 5 bases, J lost 1 base, and 16 bases lay in between. The CDR3 DNA sequence: TGTGCCAGCAGTCCCCCCCGGGAAGGAGGCACAGATACGCAGTATTTT. This gives the protein CASSPPREGGTDTQYF.

The chain employs TRBV10-3 and TRBJ1-5; possible D gene TRBD1, 6 bases. This CDR3 spans 15 amino acids. Deletions cut 4 bases from V and 0 bases from J, with 10 bases between. CDR1 and CDR2 (germline): ENHRY, SYGVKD. In nucleotides, the CDR3 is TGTGCCATCAGTGGGACAGAGTATAGCAATCAGCCCCAGCATTTT. Residues: CAISGTEYSNQPQHF.

The V gene is TRBV29-1, the J gene TRBJ2-3; D is possibly TRBD2 (6 bases). The V end lost 6 bases, the J end lost 5 bases, and 24 bases lay between the germline ends. CDR1 and CDR2 from the germline V gene are SQVTM and ANQGSEA. The CDR3 is 16 residues long. The CDR3 DNA reads TGCAGCGTGATTTCCGTATCGGGAGTTGAGCTAGATACGCAGTATTTT. Translating it yields CSVISVSGVELDTQYF.

This rearrangement joins TRBV27 to TRBJ2-7; 12 bases match TRBD2. Germline V lookup: CDR1 MNHEY, CDR2 SMNVEV (reference sequence). There are 15 residues in the CDR3. The V segment lost 6 bases and the J segment 4 bases; nucleotides outside the gene matches: 7. CDR3 region: CASRTSGSSFYEQYF. CDR3 DNA: TGTGCCAGCAGGACTAGCGGGAGCTCTTTTTACGAGCAGTACTTC.

V gene TRBV29-1 combines with J gene TRBJ2-7; D remains unclear. The CDR3 has 13 residues. Trimming cost V 0 bases and J 3 bases, with 9 bases left between them. In germline, CDR1 is SQVTM, CDR2 ANQGSEA. CDR3 DNA sequence: TGCAGCGTTGAAGATCTAGTCAGCTACGAGCAGTACTTC. Amino acid sequence: CSVEDLVSYEQYF.

This clone was observed a single time. The sample contains more than one DNA sequence encoding this CDR3. V gene TRBV9 combines with J gene TRBJ2-5, with a weak D call TRBD2 (6 bases). From germline, CDR1 is SGDLS and CDR2 YYNGEE. CDR3 length: 14 residues. Trimming took off 2 bases at V and 1 base at J, with 9 bases between the two ends. The CDR3 region is CASSVGGVQETQYF. The CDR3 region has the DNA TGTGCCAGCAGCGTGGGCGGGGTCCAAGAGACCCAGTACTTC.

The rearrangement joins TRBV28 to TRBJ2-7, with TRBD1 matching 7 bases. The V gene's germline CDR1 is MDHEN and CDR2 SYDVKM. V lost 7 bases and J lost 3; bases outside the gene matches: 9. The CDR3 spans 14 residues. The CDR3 protein is CASTIGQDHYEQYF. The CDR3 region has the DNA TGTGCCAGCACCATTGGACAGGATCACTACGAGCAGTACTTC.

To note about this clone: Other DNA sequences in this sample translate to the same CDR3. The gene calls are TRBV10-3 and TRBJ1-1, with D possibly being TRBD1 (5 bases). This CDR3 comprises 12 residues. CDR1 is ENHRY, CDR2 SYGVKD, per germline. Trimming shortened V by 9 bases and J by 1 base, and 9 bases separated the two germline ends. CDR3 amino acids: CAISQGNTEAFF. For the CDR3, the DNA is TGTGCCATTTCGCAGGGGAACACTGAAGCTTTCTTT.

The rearrangement uses TRBV14 and TRBJ2-7; possible D gene TRBD1, 5 bases. CDR3 size: 14 residues. Trimming pared 3 bases from V and 6 bases from J, leaving 15 bases between. Germline CDR1 and CDR2: SGHDN and FVKESK. CDR3 region: CASSHWTWGPEQYF. CDR3 bases: TGTGCCAGCAGCCACTGGACCTGGGGCCCCGAGCAGTACTTC.

The V call is TRBV19, the J call TRBJ2-7; 12 bases agree with TRBD2. The CDR3 is made up of 15 amino acids. Germline CDR1 LNHDA, CDR2 SQIVND (reference sequence). V was clipped by 9 bases and J by 0 bases; unmatched bases: 6. This CDR3 reads CASRTSGMSSYEQYF. The CDR3 DNA reads as TGTGCCAGCAGGACTAGCGGGATGAGCTCCTACGAGCAGTACTTC.

V usage is TRBV5-5 and J usage is TRBJ1-1, with no clear D. Germline V lookup: CDR1 SGHKS, CDR2 YYEKEE (reference sequence). The length of the CDR3 is 13 residues. Trimming removed 7 bases from V and 1 base from J, with 11 bases in between. In nucleotides, the CDR3 is TGTGCCAGCGCCATCGGTGAGAACACTGAAGCTTTCTTT. It is translated as CASAIGENTEAFF.

The count of this clone is one. The chain recombines TRBV27 with TRBJ1-1; D remains ambiguous. Germline V gene lookup returns CDR1 MNHEY and CDR2 SMNVEV (reference sequence). The V and J ends lost 8 bases and 6 bases respectively, with 7 bases between them. The CDR3 contains 10 residues. This chain's CDR3 is CASGQSEAFF. The CDR3 bases are TGTGCCAGCGGTCAGTCTGAAGCTTTCTTT.

This clone was recorded at least ten times. This chain connects TRBV27 to TRBJ1-2; D unclear. Between the trimmed V and J ends, which lost 2 bases and 6 bases, there was a span of 10 bases. The CDR3 length is 13 residues. Per germline, CDR1 MNHEY and CDR2 SMNVEV (reference sequence). CDR3 protein: CASSLIHGNGYTF. CDR3 DNA sequence: TGTGCCAGCAGTTTAATTCACGGAAATGGCTACACCTTC.

This rearrangement joins TRBV5-1 to TRBJ2-1; TRBD1 aligns across 7 bases. V was pared by 4 bases and J by 1 base, with 5 bases of the junction left unmatched. The CDR3 loop spans 15 amino acids. Germline CDR1 reads SGHRS; CDR2 reads YFSETQ. The CDR3 nucleotides read TGCGCCAGCAGCGACCGGGACAGATCCTACAATGAGCAGTTCTTC. Encoded protein: CASSDRDRSYNEQFF.

The V gene is TRBV15, the J gene TRBJ2-2; TRBD2 agrees at 11 bases. The V gene's germline CDR1 is LNHNV and CDR2 YYDKDF (reference sequence). There are 16 residues in the CDR3. Trimming removed 2 bases from V and 2 bases from J; junction bases left unmatched: 1. CDR3 coding DNA: TGTGCCACCAGCAGAACTAGCGGGAGTAACACCGGGGAGCTGTTTTTT. Its protein product is CATSRTSGSNTGELFF.

This chain joins TRBV27 and TRBJ2-1, with TRBD2 matching 7 bases. Losses at the gene ends were 3 bases for V and 0 bases for J; bases not matched to a gene: 8. CDR1 and CDR2 (germline): MNHEY, SMNVEV (reference sequence). There are 17 residues in the CDR3. The CDR3 DNA sequence: TGTGCCAGCAGTTTCTCTAGCGGACGTCACTCCTACAATGAGCAGTTCTTC. Translating it yields CASSFSSGRHSYNEQFF.

The chain links TRBV28 to TRBJ2-1, with 13 nucleotides matching TRBD2. The trim removed 2 bases at V and 7 bases at J, leaving 8 bases unmatched. The CDR3 runs to 17 residues. Per the germline V gene, CDR1 is MDHEN and CDR2 is SYDVKM. The CDR3 loop reads CASSLLRTSGSWNEQFF. The DNA of the CDR3 is TGTGCCAGCAGTTTACTGAGGACTAGCGGGAGTTGGAATGAGCAGTTCTTC. The full variable domain, rest sourced from reference TRBV28 and TRBJ2-1, is DVKVTQSSRYLVKRTGEKVFLECVQDMDHENMFWYRQDPGLGLRLIYFSYDVKMKEKGDIPEGYSVSREKKERFSLILESASTNQTSMYLCASSLLRTSGSWNEQFFGPGTRLTVL.

The chain employs TRBV4-3 and TRBJ2-7; D is unresolved. Trimming left V 3 bases short and J 3 bases short, with 3 bases between. The germline V gene encodes CDR1 LGHNA and CDR2 YSLEER. This CDR3 is built from 11 residues. Here the CDR3 reads CASSHNYEQYF. The CDR3 DNA is TGCGCCAGCAGCCACAACTACGAGCAGTACTTC.

This clone has just one count. The chain couples TRBV9 to TRBJ2-3; D may be TRBD1 (5 bases). V was clipped by 0 bases and J by 2 bases, with 10 bases between them. CDR3 length: 15 residues. The germline CDR1 and CDR2 sequences are SGDLS and YYNGEE. CDR3 coding DNA: TGTGCCAGCAGCGTAGGGTCAGGGAACACAGATACGCAGTATTTT. Protein sequence: CASSVGSGNTDTQYF.